Here is one T cell receptor (beta chain) with its context. The antigen is not known. This entry is derived from a study of T cell repertoires in cytomegalovirus infection. Study details: CMV epitopes that were recently identified and HLA-C-restricted were used alongside well-studied HLA-B-restricted ones. Public TCR beta signatures were indicative of both CMV infection and a matching HLA type. Overall study results and limits: Individuals carrying CMV plus the relevant HLA were identified by cumulative frequency of public TCR beta families.

Germline V gene sequence: CDR1 LNHDA, CDR2 SQIVND (reference sequence). CDR3 length: 15 residues. V lost 2 bases and J 5 bases, leaving 15 bases between the germline ends. TCRdb fed the reads into MiXCR, producing one record per CDR3 protein. The table includes about 920,000 distinct CDR3 sequences, around 30% detected once. This TCR came from a human donor in good health (CMV status not recorded). Some clones in this sample may be carry-over from other donors' samples. The genes are TRBV19 and TRBJ1-2, with D uncertain. Sequencing used cultured CD8+ T cells from PBMCs, obtained from culture after CMV antigen stimulation. The CDR3 region has the DNA TGTGCCAGTAGTATAATCAGCGCTCCGGCATATGGCTACACCTTC. This codes for CASSIISAPAYGYTF. The whole variable domain, remainder taken from reference TRBV19 and TRBJ1-2, is DGGITQSPKYLFRKEGQNVTLSCEQNLNHDAMYWYRQDPGQGLRLIYYSQIVNDFQKGDIAEGYSVSREKKESFPLTVTSAQKNPTAFYLCASSIISAPAYGYTFGSGTRLTVV.